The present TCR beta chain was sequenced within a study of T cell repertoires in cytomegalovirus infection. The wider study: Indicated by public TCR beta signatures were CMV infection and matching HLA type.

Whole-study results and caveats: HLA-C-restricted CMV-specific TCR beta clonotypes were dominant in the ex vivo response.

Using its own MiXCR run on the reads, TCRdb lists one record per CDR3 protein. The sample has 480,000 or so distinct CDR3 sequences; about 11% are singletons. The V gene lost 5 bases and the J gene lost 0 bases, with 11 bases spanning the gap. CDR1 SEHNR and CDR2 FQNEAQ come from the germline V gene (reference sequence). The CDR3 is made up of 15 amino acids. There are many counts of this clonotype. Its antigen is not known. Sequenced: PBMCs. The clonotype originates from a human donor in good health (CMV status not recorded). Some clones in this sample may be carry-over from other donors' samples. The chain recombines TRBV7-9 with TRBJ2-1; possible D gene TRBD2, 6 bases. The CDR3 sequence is CASSRDLTSYNEQFF. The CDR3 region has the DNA TGTGCCAGCAGCCGGGACTTGACCTCCTACAATGAGCAGTTCTTC.